Below are 10 T cell receptor beta chains sequenced from a single sample in a study of T cell responses to AZD1222 COVID-19 vaccine. Clones were sequenced by immunoSEQ multiplex PCR, and TCRdb holds only the in-frame ones, with some missing. The sample shows some 120,000 clones, about 86% of them seen only once. Sample: peripheral blood, taken on day 0 of AZD1222 vaccination. These receptors all stem from an adult in good health.

The rearrangement joins TRBV15 to TRBJ2-7; no definite D call. The germline V gene has CDR1 LNHNV and CDR2 YYDKDF (reference sequence). V gave up 0 bases and J gave up 5 bases, with 8 bases separating them. The CDR3 sequence is 13 residues long. The CDR3 nucleotides are TGTGCCACCAGCAGAGATGGTATTGACGAGCAGTACTTC. The encoded protein is CATSRDGIDEQYF.

This chain uses TRBV4-2 with TRBJ2-1, with 8 bases identical to TRBD2. The CDR3 runs 16 residues. Germline-derived CDR1 and CDR2 are LGHNA and YNFKEQ. J lost 6 bases, V lost 3 bases, and 10 bases had no gene match. The CDR3 DNA reads as TGTGCCAGCAGCCAGGTTAACGGACTAGCCTCCAATGAGCAGTTCTTC. Residues: CASSQVNGLASNEQFF.

The sample holds one count of this clone. The chain is built from TRBV6-5 and TRBJ2-1; no clear D. Germline V gene lookup returns CDR1 MNHEY and CDR2 SVGAGI. Trimming removed 10 bases at V and 0 bases at J, with 13 bases between. The CDR3 consists of 14 residues. The CDR3 region has the DNA TGTGCCACTTCCTGGGTAGACTCCTACAATGAGCAGTTCTTC. As protein: CATSWVDSYNEQFF.

J is TRBJ1-1 and V is TRBV5-4; D not resolved. CDR1 is SGHNT and CDR2 is YYREEE in the germline V gene (reference sequence). Between the trimmed V and J ends, which lost 4 bases and 4 bases, there was a span of 20 bases. The length of the CDR3 is 16 residues. This CDR3 is CASSPERRSGSTEAFF. The CDR3 coding sequence is TGTGCCAGCAGCCCAGAGAGACGGTCCGGGAGCACTGAAGCTTTCTTT.

This sequence joins TRBV5-4 and TRBJ2-1, with TRBD2 matching 11 bases. The CDR3 is 18 amino acids. Germline CDR1 SGHNT, CDR2 YYREEE (reference sequence). V gave up 3 bases and J gave up 0 bases; unmatched junction bases: 8. The CDR3 is CASSSPTSGVSSYNEQFF. The CDR3 DNA reads TGTGCCAGCAGCTCCCCGACTAGCGGGGTCAGCTCCTACAATGAGCAGTTCTTC.

The rearrangement joins TRBV3-1 (or the pseudogene TRBV3-2) to TRBJ1-5; no clear D gene. This CDR3 region has 14 residues. V was shortened by 3 bases and J by 6 bases, with 12 bases between the two germline ends. Germline-derived CDR1 and CDR2 are LGHDT and YNNKEL (reference sequence). In DNA, the CDR3 is TGTGCCAGCAGCCAGGCCGCTGGTGGTCAGCCCCAGCATTTT. This encodes CASSQAAGGQPQHF.

V and J are TRBV20-1 and TRBJ2-6; D gene unclear. The V end lost 3 bases, the J end lost 1 base, and 13 bases lay between the germline ends. CDR3 length equals 16 residues. Germline CDR1 and CDR2: DFQATT and SNEGSKA (reference sequence). The CDR3 coding sequence is TGCAGTGCTAGTCAGAGTGGGGATTCTGGGGCCAACGTCCTGACTTTC. Its protein product is CSASQSGDSGANVLTF.

V usage is TRBV5-8 and J usage is TRBJ1-4; D is unresolved. Trimming stripped 3 bases from V and 5 bases from J, with 11 bases between. Germline V gives CDR1 SGHTS, CDR2 YDEGEE. CDR3 size: 14 residues. The CDR3 sequence: CASSWRGLNEKLFF. The CDR3 DNA reads as TGTGCCAGCAGCTGGCGTGGTTTAAATGAAAAACTGTTTTTT.

V gene TRBV29-1 combines with J gene TRBJ1-1; tentative D call: TRBD1 (5 bases). The length of the CDR3 is 14 residues. Germline V gene data show CDR1 as SQVTM and CDR2 as ANQGSEA. V gave up 6 bases and J gave up 3 bases, with 17 bases separating them. The CDR3 DNA is TGCAGCGTAGATCGGACACTGAGGGACACTGAAGCTTTCTTT. As protein: CSVDRTLRDTEAFF.

This chain joins TRBV9 and TRBJ1-6, with D perhaps matching TRBD1 (5 bases). The germline CDR1 and CDR2 sequences are SGDLS and YYNGEE. With 0 bases removed from V and 3 bases from J, the gap between germline ends came to 7 bases. This CDR3 is 15 amino acids long. DNA of the CDR3: TGTGCCAGCAGCGTAGAGGGGCTCTATAATTCACCCCTCCACTTT. The encoded protein is CASSVEGLYNSPLHF.